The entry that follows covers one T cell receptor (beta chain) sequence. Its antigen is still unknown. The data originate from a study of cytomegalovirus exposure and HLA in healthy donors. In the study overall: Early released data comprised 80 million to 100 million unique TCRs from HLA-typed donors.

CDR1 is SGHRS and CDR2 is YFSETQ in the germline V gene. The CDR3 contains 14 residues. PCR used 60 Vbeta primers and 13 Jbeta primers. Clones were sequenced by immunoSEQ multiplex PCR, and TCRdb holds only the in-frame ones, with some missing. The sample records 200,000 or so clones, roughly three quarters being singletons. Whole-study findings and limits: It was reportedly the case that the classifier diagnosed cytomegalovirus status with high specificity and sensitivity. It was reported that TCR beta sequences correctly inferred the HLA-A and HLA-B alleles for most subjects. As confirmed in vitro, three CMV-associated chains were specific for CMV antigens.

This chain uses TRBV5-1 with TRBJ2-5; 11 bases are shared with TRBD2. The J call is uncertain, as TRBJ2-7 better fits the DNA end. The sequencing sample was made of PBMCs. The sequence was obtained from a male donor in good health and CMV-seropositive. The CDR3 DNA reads TGCGCCAGCAGCCCCGGGACTAGCGGCTACGAGCAGTACTTC. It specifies CASSPGTSGYEQYF.